These 5 T cell receptor beta chains were all obtained from the same sample, sequenced in a study of Graves' ophthalmopathy and Graves' hyperthyroidism. Investigators amplified TCR beta CDR3 regions from RNA transcripts. Scientists carried out first-round RT-PCR using HTBI primers and then a second-round multiplex PCR. MiXCR, applied by TCRdb to the multiplex PCR reads, yields one record per CDR3 protein. The sample lists hundreds of thousands of distinct CDR3 sequences; about 24% were seen once. The sequenced sample consisted of peripheral blood. Every receptor here comes from a woman between 18 and 30 years old with stable Graves' hyperthyroidism. Some clones in this sample may be carry-over from other donors' samples.

This clonotype was detected many times. CDR3 residues: CASSARLAGGPGLKTQYF. CDR3 coding DNA: TGTGCCAGCAGTGCGCGACTAGCGGGGGGGCCAGGTTTAAAGACCCAGTACTTC. The chain has TRBV12-3 or TRBV12-4 and TRBJ2-5, with 14 bases matching TRBD2. The junction had 14 bases not matched to a gene; V was cut back by 5 bases and J by 6 bases. The CDR3 loop spans 18 amino acids.

The chain employs TRBV30 and TRBJ1-6; D is possibly TRBD1 (5 bases). This CDR3 comprises 12 residues. V gave up 4 bases and J gave up 6 bases, with 7 bases separating them. CDR1 GTSNPN and CDR2 SVGIG come from the germline V gene (reference sequence). The CDR3 is CAWKGSNSPLHF. CDR3 bases: TGTGCCTGGAAGGGGTCTAATTCACCCCTCCACTTT.

In this sample, this clonotype turned up many times. The chain couples TRBV6-5 to TRBJ2-5; 9 bases are a match to TRBD2. CDR1 MNHEY and CDR2 SVGAGI come from the germline V gene. The CDR3 is made up of 14 amino acids. The V and J ends lost 5 bases and 5 bases, in that order; junction bases with no gene match: 6. CDR3 bases: TGTGCCAGCAGTGCCTCGACTAGCGGTGAGACCCAGTACTTC. The encoded protein is CASSASTSGETQYF.

This clonotype was seen many times. The DNA of the CDR3 is TGCGCCAGCAGGGACTCTCGGGTGGCCCAGTACTTC. As protein: CASRDSRVAQYF. The genes are TRBV5-1 and TRBJ2-5; D perhaps matches TRBD2 (5 bases). Trimming removed 5 bases from V and 9 bases from J, with 14 bases in between. The germline CDR1 and CDR2 sequences are SGHRS and YFSETQ. This CDR3 comprises 12 residues.

V usage is TRBV5-1 and J usage is TRBJ1-1, with a possible D match to TRBD1 (6 bases). With 0 bases removed from V and 5 bases from J, the gap between germline ends came to 11 bases. Per the germline V gene, CDR1 is SGHRS and CDR2 is YFSETQ. The CDR3 is made up of 14 amino acids. CDR3 DNA: TGCGCCAGCAGCTTGGAAGGGGGGCGGACTGAAGCTTTCTTT. Protein product: CASSLEGGRTEAFF.